This entry features one T cell receptor (beta chain) sequence. Other DNA sequences of this sample code for an identical CDR3. Profiling relied on immunoSEQ multiplex PCR, and the TCRdb table lists in-frame clones only, not all of them. The data show approximately 87,000 clones, around 89% seen once. V dropped 1 base and J dropped 1; count of bases not matched to a gene: 3. The CDR3 has 16 residues. Germline V gene lookup returns CDR1 SEHNR and CDR2 FQNEAQ (reference sequence). The data derive from a study of blood T cell repertoires in COVID-19. Input material: peripheral blood. The sequence came from a man aged 70 or older with active or convalescent COVID-19. V usage is TRBV7-9 and J usage is TRBJ1-3; 8 nucleotides agree with TRBD1. DNA of the CDR3: TGTGCCAGCAGCTTAGGGACAGGGAGTTCTGGAAACACCATATATTTT. As protein: CASSLGTGSSGNTIYF.